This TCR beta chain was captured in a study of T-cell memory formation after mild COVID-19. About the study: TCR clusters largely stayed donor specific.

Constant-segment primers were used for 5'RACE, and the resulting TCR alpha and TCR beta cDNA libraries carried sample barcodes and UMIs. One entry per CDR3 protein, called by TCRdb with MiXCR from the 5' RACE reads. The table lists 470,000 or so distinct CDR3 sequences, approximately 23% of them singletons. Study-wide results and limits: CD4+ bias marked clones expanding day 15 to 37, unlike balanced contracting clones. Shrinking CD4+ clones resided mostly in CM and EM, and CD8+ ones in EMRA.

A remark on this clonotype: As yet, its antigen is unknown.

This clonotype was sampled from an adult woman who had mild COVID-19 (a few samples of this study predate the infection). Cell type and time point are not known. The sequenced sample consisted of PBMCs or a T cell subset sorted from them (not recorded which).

CDR3 DNA sequence: TGCGCCAGCAGCTTGAGCTCAGGTCACTACGAGCAGTACTTC. Encoded protein: CASSLSSGHYEQYF. The rearrangement joins TRBV5-1 to TRBJ2-7, with D unclear. V dropped 1 base and J dropped 3 bases, with 11 bases sitting between them. Germline V gene data show CDR1 as SGHRS and CDR2 as YFSETQ. CDR3 length equals 14 residues.